This TCR beta chain comes out of a study of shared clonotypes between healthy human individuals. In the authors' methods: Junction-only sequences produced by ImmunoSEQ had no quality scores, so filtering differed. Profiled with immunoSEQ multiplex PCR; TCRdb holds only in-frame clones, not every one. V and J calls and clone size come straight from that table; D and trimming were deduced from the DNA. The table shows about 600,000 clones, with roughly 97% occurring only once. Germline CDR1 reads SNHLY; CDR2 reads FYNNEI. The trim removed 7 bases at V and 5 bases at J, leaving 5 bases unmatched. The CDR3 length is 13 residues.

This chain connects TRBV2 to TRBJ2-1; 7 nucleotides match TRBD1. What was sequenced was naive CD4+ T cells sorted from blood. The sample's subset: CD45RA+ positively selected. The receptor was derived from a woman aged 25 to 39 in good health. The CDR3 DNA is TGTGCCAGCACCAGGGGGTTCGACAATGAGCAGTTCTTC. Encoded protein: CASTRGFDNEQFF.